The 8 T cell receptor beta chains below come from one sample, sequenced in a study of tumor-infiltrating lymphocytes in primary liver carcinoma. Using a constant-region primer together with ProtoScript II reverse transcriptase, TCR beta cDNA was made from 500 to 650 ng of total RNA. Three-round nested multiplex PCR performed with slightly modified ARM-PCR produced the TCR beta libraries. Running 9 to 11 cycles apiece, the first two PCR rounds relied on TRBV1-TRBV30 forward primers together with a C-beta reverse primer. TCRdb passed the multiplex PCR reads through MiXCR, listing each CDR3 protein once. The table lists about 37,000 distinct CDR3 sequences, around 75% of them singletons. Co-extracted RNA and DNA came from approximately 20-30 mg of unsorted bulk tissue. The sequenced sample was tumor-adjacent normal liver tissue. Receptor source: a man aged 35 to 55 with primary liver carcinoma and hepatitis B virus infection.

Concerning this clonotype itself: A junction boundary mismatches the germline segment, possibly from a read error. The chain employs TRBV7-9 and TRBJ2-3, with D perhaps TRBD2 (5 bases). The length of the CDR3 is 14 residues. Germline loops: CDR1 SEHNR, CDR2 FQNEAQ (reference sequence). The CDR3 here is CASTPGSSPDKQYF. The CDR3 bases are TGTGCCAGCACACCTGGGAGTAGCCCAGATAAGCAGTATTTT.

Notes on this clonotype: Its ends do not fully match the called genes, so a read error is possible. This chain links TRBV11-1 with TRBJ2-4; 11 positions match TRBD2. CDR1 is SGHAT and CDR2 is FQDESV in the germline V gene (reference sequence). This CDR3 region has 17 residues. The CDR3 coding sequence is TGTGACAGCAGCTTTCCCGAGACTAGCGGGACCAAAAACATTCAGAACTTC. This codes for CDSSFPETSGTKNIQNF. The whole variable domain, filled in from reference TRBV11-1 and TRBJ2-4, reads EAEVAQSPRYKITEKSQAVAFWCDPISGHATLYWYRQILGQGPELLVQFQDESVVDDSQLPKDRFSAERLKGVDSTLKIQPAELGDSAMYLCDSSFPETSGTKNIQNFGAGTRLSVL.

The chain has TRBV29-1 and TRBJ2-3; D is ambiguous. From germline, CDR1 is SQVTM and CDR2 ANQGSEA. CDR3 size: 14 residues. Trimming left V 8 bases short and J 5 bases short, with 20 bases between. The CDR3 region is CSIVDPRFRDTQYF. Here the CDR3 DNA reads TGCAGCATTGTGGACCCAAGGTTCAGAGATACGCAGTATTTT.

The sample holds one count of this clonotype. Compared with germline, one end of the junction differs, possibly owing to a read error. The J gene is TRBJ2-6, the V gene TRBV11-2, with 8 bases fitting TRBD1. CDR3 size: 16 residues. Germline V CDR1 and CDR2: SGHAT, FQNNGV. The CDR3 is CTSSLSTGVGANVLTF. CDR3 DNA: TGTACCAGCAGCTTATCGACAGGGGTTGGGGCCAACGTCCTGACTTTC.

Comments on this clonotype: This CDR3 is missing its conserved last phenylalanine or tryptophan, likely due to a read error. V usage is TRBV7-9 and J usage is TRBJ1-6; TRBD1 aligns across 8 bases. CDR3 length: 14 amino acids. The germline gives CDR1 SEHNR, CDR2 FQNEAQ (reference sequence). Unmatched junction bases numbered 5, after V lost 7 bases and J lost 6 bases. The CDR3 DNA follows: TGTGCCAGCAACTCCGACAGGGGTAATTCACCCCTCCACTCT. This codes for CASNSDRGNSPLHS.

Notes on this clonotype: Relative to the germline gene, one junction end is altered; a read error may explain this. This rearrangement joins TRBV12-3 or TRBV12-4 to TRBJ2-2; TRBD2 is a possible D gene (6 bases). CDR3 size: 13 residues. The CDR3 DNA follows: TGTGCCAACAGTTCGGACTACACCGTGGAGCTGTTTTTT. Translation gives CANSSDYTVELFF.

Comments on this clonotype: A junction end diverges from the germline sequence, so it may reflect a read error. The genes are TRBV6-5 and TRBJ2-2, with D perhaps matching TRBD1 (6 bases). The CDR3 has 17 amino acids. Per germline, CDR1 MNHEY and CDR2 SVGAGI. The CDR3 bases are TGTACCAGCAGTTACCCGAGGGGGATTGGTGGGACCGGGGAGCTGTTTTTT. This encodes CTSSYPRGIGGTGELFF.

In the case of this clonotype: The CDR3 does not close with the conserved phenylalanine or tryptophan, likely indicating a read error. In DNA form, the CDR3 reads TGTGCCAGCAGTAGATCAGCAGGAGACGGTCACTATGAGCAGTTCTTA. Amino acids: CASSRSAGDGHYEQFL. V gene TRBV28 combines with J gene TRBJ2-1; D ambiguous. Germline V gene data show CDR1 as MDHEN and CDR2 as SYDVKM. The CDR3 contains 16 residues. V lost 5 bases and J lost 8, with 22 bases in between.